This TCR beta chain stems from a study of cytomegalovirus exposure and HLA in healthy donors. Study background: Unique TCRs numbering around 85 million, obtained from HLA-typed donors, made up an early data release. Findings and caveats of the study: Being productive about 87% or about 30% of the time was typical of most TCR beta V segments in an earlier analysis. Sequencing likely produced, as an artifact, a cluster of highly shared sequence variants. A later analysis linked some 17,000 TCR beta sequences to HLA alleles at 0.05 false discovery rate.

The PCR had 60 Vbeta and 13 Jbeta primers. TCRdb's table, derived via immunoSEQ multiplex PCR, lists solely in-frame clones and lacks some. In the table there are about 130,000 clones, 74% of which are singletons. A note on this clone: Its antigen is unidentified.

Germline V lookup: CDR1 SQVTM, CDR2 ANQGSEA. The CDR3 runs 13 residues. The chain uses TRBV29-1 and TRBJ2-5, with D perhaps matching TRBD1 (6 bases). The receptor's source is a woman in her forties or fifties in good health and CMV-seropositive. Sequenced input: PBMCs. CDR3 residues: CTTGDTKQETQYF. CDR3 DNA sequence: TGCACCACCGGGGACACGAAACAAGAGACCCAGTACTTC.